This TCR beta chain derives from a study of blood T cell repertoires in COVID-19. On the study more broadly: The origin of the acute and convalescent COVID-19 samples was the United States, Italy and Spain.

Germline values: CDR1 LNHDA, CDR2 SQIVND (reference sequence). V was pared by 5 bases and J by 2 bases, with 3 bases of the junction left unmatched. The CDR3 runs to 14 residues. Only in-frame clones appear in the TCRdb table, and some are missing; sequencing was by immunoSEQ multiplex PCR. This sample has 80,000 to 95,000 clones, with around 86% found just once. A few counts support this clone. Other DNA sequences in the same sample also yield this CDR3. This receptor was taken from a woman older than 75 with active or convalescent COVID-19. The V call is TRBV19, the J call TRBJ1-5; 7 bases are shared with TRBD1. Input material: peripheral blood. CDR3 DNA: TGTGCCAGTAGTTCTACAGGGGGCAATCAGCCCCAGCATTTT. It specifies CASSSTGGNQPQHF.